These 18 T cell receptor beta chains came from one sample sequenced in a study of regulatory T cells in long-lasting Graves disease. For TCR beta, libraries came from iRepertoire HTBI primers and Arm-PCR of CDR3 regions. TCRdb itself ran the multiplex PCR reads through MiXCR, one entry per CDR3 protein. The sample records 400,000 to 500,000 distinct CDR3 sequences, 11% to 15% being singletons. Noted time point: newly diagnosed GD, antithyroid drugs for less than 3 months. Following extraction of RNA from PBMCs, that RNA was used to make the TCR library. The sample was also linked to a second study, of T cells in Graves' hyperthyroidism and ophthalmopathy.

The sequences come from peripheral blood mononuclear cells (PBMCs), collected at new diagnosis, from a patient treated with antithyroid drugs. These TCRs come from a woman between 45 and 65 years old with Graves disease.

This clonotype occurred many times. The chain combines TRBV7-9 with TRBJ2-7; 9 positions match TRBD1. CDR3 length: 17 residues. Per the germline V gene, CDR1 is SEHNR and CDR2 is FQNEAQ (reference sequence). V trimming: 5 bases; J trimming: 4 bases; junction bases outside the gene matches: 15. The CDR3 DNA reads TGTGCCAGCAGCCCCCCCGGGAAGACAGGGGGTAGGTACGAGCAGTACTTC. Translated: CASSPPGKTGGRYEQYF. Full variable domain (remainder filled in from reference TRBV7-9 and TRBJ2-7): DTGVSQNPRHKITKRGQNVTFRCDPISEHNRLYWYRQTLGQGPEFLTYFQNEAQLEKSRLLSDRFSAERPKGSFSTLEIQRTEQGDSAMYLCASSPPGKTGGRYEQYFGPGTRLTVT.

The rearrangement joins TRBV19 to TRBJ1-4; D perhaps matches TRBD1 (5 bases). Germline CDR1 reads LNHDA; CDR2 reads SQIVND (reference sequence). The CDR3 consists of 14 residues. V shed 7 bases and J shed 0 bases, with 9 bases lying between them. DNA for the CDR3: TGTGCCAGTAATACAGGTGCAACTAATGAAAAACTGTTTTTT. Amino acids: CASNTGATNEKLFF.

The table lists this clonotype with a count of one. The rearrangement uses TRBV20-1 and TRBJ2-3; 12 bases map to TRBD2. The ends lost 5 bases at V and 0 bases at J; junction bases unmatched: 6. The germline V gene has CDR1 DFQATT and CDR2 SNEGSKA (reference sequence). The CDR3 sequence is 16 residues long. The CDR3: CSAHPGTSGSTDTQYF. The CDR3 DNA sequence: TGCAGTGCTCACCCCGGGACTAGCGGGAGCACAGATACGCAGTATTTT.

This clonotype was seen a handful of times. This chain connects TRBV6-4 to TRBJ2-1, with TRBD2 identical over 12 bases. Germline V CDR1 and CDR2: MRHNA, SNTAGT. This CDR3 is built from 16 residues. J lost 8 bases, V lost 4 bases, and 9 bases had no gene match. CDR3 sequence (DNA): TGTGCCAGCAGTGCACTAGCGGGAGGCGGTGGGGATGAGCAGTTCTTC. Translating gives CASSALAGGGGDEQFF.

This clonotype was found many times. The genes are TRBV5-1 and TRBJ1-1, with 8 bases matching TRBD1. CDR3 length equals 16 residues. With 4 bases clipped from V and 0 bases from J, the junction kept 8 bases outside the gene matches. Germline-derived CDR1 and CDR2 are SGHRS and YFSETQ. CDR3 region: CASSHQGARMNTEAFF. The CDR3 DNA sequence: TGCGCCAGCAGCCACCAGGGGGCCAGGATGAACACTGAAGCTTTCTTT.

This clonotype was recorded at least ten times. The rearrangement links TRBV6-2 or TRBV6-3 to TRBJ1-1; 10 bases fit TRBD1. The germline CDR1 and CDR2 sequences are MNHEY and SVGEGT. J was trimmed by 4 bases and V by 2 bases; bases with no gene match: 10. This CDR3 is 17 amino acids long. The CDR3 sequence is CASSYLGQGLISTEAFF. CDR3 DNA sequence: TGTGCCAGCAGTTACCTGGGACAGGGGTTGATTAGCACTGAAGCTTTCTTT.

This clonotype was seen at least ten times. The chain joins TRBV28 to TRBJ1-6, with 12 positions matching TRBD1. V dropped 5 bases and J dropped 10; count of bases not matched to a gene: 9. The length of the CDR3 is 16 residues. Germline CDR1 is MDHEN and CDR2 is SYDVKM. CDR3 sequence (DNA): TGTGCCAGCAGTCACCGGGACAGGGGGCGCTGGTCACCCCTCCACTTT. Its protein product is CASSHRDRGRWSPLHF.

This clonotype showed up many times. The CDR3 sequence is CASSLDKENEQFF. The CDR3 coding sequence is TGTGCCAGCAGCTTAGATAAGGAAAATGAGCAGTTCTTC. V gene TRBV11-3 combines with J gene TRBJ2-1; D is unclear. The CDR3 is 13 amino acids. The V and J ends lost 0 bases and 7 bases respectively, with 7 bases between them. Germline CDR1 reads SGHNT; CDR2 reads YENEEA.

The CDR3 DNA reads TGTGCCAGCAGCTCAACCCCCCCGGTTCCCGGGACAGGGAATGAAAAACTGTTTTTT. It translates to CASSSTPPVPGTGNEKLFF. The chain carries TRBV7-9 and TRBJ1-4, with 9 positions matching TRBD1. In germline, CDR1 is SEHNR, CDR2 FQNEAQ (reference sequence). V gave up 4 bases and J gave up 5 bases; unmatched junction bases: 17. The CDR3 has 19 residues.

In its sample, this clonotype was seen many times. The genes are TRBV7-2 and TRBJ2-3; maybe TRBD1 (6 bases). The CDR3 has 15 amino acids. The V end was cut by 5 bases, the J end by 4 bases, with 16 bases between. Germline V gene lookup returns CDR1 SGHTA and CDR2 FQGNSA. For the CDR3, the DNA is TGTGCCAGCAGCAACCTACAGGGTAGCGCAGATACGCAGTATTTT. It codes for CASSNLQGSADTQYF.

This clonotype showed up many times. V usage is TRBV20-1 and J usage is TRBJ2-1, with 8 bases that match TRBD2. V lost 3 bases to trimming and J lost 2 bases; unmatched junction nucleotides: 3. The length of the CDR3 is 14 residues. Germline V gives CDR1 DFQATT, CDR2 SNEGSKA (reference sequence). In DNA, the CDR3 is TGCAGTGCTAGGACCGGGAGGGCCTACAATGAGCAGTTCTTC. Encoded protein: CSARTGRAYNEQFF.

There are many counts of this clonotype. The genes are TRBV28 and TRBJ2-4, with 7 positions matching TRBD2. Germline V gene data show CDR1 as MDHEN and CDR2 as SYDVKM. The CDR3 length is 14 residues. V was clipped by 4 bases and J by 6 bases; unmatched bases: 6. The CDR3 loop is CASSSHGGGNIQYF. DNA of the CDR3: TGTGCCAGCAGTTCCCATGGGGGGGGAAACATTCAGTACTTC.

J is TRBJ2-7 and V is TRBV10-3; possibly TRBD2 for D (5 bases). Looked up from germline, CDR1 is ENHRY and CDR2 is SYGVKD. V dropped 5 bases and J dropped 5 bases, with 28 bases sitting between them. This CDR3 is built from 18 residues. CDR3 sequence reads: CAISTPAFTSAFSHEQYF. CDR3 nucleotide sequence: TGTGCCATCAGTACCCCCGCCTTTACTAGTGCATTTTCCCACGAGCAGTACTTC.

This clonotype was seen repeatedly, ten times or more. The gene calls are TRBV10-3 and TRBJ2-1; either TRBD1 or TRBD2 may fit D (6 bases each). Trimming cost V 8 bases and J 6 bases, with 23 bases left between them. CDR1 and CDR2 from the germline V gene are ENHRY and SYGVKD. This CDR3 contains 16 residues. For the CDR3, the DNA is TGTGCCATCTCTCCGGGTTGGAGGGGGTTTCGCAATGAGCAGTTCTTC. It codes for CAISPGWRGFRNEQFF.

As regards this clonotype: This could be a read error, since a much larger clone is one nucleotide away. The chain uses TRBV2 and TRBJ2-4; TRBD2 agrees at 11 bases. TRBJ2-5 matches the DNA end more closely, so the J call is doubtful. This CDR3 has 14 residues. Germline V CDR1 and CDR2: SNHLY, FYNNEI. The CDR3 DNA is TGTGCCAGCAGTGAGGGACTAGCGGAAGAGACCCAGTACTTC. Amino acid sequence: CASSEGLAEETQYF.

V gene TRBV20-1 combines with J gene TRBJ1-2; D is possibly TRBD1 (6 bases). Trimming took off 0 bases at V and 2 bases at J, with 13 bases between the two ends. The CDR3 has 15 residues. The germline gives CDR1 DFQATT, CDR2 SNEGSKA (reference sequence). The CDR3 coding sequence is TGCAGTGCTAGAGATGCGGCAGGGGTCAACTATGGCTACACCTTC. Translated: CSARDAAGVNYGYTF.

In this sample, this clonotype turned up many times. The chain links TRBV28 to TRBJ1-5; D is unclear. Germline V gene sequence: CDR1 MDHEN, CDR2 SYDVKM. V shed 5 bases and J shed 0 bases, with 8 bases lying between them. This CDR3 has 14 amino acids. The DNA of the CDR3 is TGTGCCAGCAGTACGACATATAGCAATCAGCCCCAGCATTTT. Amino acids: CASSTTYSNQPQHF.

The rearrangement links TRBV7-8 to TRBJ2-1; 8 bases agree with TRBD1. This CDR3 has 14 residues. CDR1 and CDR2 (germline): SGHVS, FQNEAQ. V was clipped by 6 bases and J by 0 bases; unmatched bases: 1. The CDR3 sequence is CASRDRGSYNEQFF. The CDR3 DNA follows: TGTGCCAGCAGAGACAGGGGCTCCTACAATGAGCAGTTCTTC.